What follows are 24 T cell receptor beta chains derived from one specimen sequenced in a study of OX40 agonist ivuxolimab in advanced cancers. The assay was immunoSEQ multiplex PCR, and TCRdb's table has in-frame clones only and misses some. The table lists 68,000 or so clones, 86% of them singletons. Sequences were derived from CD4+ or CD8+ T cells sorted from blood, sampled in a trial of the OX40 agonist ivuxolimab. The receptors shown here come from an adult with an advanced solid tumor such as melanoma, head and neck, liver or kidney cancer.

The V and J genes are TRBV19 and TRBJ1-5; 11 bases map to TRBD1. V trimming: 5 bases; J trimming: 7 bases; junction bases outside the gene matches: 10. The CDR3 is 16 residues long. Germline loops: CDR1 LNHDA, CDR2 SQIVND (reference sequence). The CDR3: CASSGPGQGENQPQHF. The CDR3 bases are TGTGCCAGTAGTGGGCCGGGACAGGGGGAAAACCAGCCCCAGCATTTT.

The chain couples TRBV7-9 to TRBJ2-3; the match to TRBD2 covers 8 bases. With V trimmed by 7 bases and J by 4 bases, 10 bases remained unmatched. Germline CDR1 and CDR2: SEHNR and FQNEAQ (reference sequence). This CDR3 contains 15 residues. The CDR3 coding sequence is TGTGCCAGCACCCCAGCGGGAGTGAGGGCAGATACGCAGTATTTT. It specifies CASTPAGVRADTQYF. Using reference TRBV7-9 and TRBJ2-3 for the parts outside the CDR3, the full variable domain is DTGVSQNPRHKITKRGQNVTFRCDPISEHNRLYWYRQTLGQGPEFLTYFQNEAQLEKSRLLSDRFSAERPKGSFSTLEIQRTEQGDSAMYLCASTPAGVRADTQYFGPGTRLTVL.

The chain combines TRBV28 with TRBJ1-2; D not resolved. The CDR3 has 14 amino acids. Germline CDR1 and CDR2: MDHEN and SYDVKM. Trimming removed 4 bases from V and 4 bases from J, with 13 bases in between. The CDR3 protein is CASSSASEVYGYTF. CDR3 coding DNA: TGTGCCAGCAGTTCCGCATCAGAGGTCTATGGCTACACCTTC.

Only one count was recorded for this clone. The chain links TRBV10-3 to TRBJ2-3; tentative D call: TRBD1 (6 bases). The CDR3 contains 13 residues. Germline V lookup: CDR1 ENHRY, CDR2 SYGVKD. CDR3 nucleotide sequence: TGTGCTCACGCACAGGGATCCACAGATACGCAGTATTTT. It specifies CAHAQGSTDTQYF.

This clone was recorded a few times. The V call is TRBV20-1, the J call TRBJ1-1; D unclear. The CDR3 has 10 residues. Trimming took off 3 bases at V and 7 bases at J, with 6 bases between the two ends. The germline V gene encodes CDR1 DFQATT and CDR2 SNEGSKA (reference sequence). The CDR3 is CSARRSEAFF. The CDR3, as DNA: TGCAGTGCTAGGCGAAGTGAAGCTTTCTTT.

The CDR3 spells CASSQVDRRGKHTEAFF. The CDR3 nucleotides are TGTGCCAGCAGCCAAGTCGACAGGAGAGGTAAGCACACTGAAGCTTTCTTT. The chain is built from TRBV4-2 and TRBJ1-1; a weak D match, TRBD1 (6 bases). This CDR3 contains 17 residues. Trimming shortened V by 1 base and J by 3 bases, and 18 bases separated the two germline ends. CDR1 and CDR2 from the germline V gene are LGHNA and YNFKEQ.

The chain combines TRBV25-1 with TRBJ2-3, with 9 bases matching TRBD2. The CDR3 is 15 amino acids. Germline assignment: CDR1 MGHDK and CDR2 SYGVNS. J gave up 2 bases and V 3 bases, and 3 bases lay outside the gene matches. In nucleotides, the CDR3 is TGTGCCAGCAGTGACGTAGCGGGAGTCACAGATACGCAGTATTTT. Its translation is CASSDVAGVTDTQYF.

The chain recombines TRBV4-3 with TRBJ1-6; D perhaps matches TRBD1 (5 bases). Trimming left V 5 bases short and J 7 bases short, with 15 bases between. This CDR3 contains 15 residues. Germline lookup yields CDR1 LGHNA and CDR2 YSLEER. CDR3 coding DNA: TGCGCCAGCAGCAGGGGAAACGGTCTGAATTCACCCCTCCACTTT. Translated, it gives CASSRGNGLNSPLHF.

The chain links TRBV6-5 to TRBJ1-6; unclear D gene. From germline, CDR1 is MNHEY and CDR2 SVGAGI. V was shortened by 0 bases and J by 8 bases, with 14 bases between the two germline ends. The CDR3 length is 16 residues. CDR3 sequence (DNA): TGTGCCAGCAGTTACTCCCCTGCCAGCTCACATTCACCCCTCCACTTT. Its protein product is CASSYSPASSHSPLHF.

V gene TRBV6-1 combines with J gene TRBJ2-1; 9 positions match TRBD2. CDR1 is MNHNS, CDR2 SASEGT, per germline. V dropped 2 bases and J dropped 7; count of bases not matched to a gene: 6. CDR3 length: 15 amino acids. This CDR3 is CASSENSGSWNEQFF. The CDR3 bases are TGTGCCAGCAGTGAAAATAGCGGGAGTTGGAATGAGCAGTTCTTC.

The chain joins TRBV28 to TRBJ1-5; tentative D call: TRBD1 (5 bases). The germline V and J ends were trimmed by 8 bases and 12 bases, with 14 bases remaining between them. The CDR3 sequence is 11 residues long. Germline values: CDR1 MDHEN, CDR2 SYDVKM. CDR3 loop: CASSSLRGQHF. CDR3 in DNA: TGTGCCAGCTCCTCTTTAAGGGGCCAGCATTTT.

The gene calls are TRBV5-4 and TRBJ1-3, with a tentative D call TRBD1 (6 bases). CDR1 and CDR2 (germline): SGHNT, YYREEE (reference sequence). V was shortened by 4 bases and J by 0 bases, with 14 bases between the two germline ends. The CDR3 consists of 16 residues. The DNA of the CDR3 is TGTGCCAGCAGCGGCCCCGGGGACAACTCTGGAAACACCATATATTTT. Translation: CASSGPGDNSGNTIYF.

This clone was seen only a few times. The chain combines TRBV28 with TRBJ1-2; 10 bases agree with TRBD1. The V and J ends lost 7 bases and 6 bases, in that order; junction bases with no gene match: 8. CDR3 length: 14 residues. CDR1 MDHEN and CDR2 SYDVKM come from the germline V gene. The CDR3 DNA follows: TGTGCCAGCAAAAAATCCGGGACAGGGGATGGCTACACCTTC. It yields the protein CASKKSGTGDGYTF.

The chain joins TRBV7-2 to TRBJ2-1; 9 bases are shared with TRBD1. The CDR3 runs 13 residues. The germline V gene has CDR1 SGHTA and CDR2 FQGNSA. J lost 7 bases, V lost 8 bases, and 6 bases had no gene match. The CDR3 DNA is TGTGCCAGCTCTAGGACAGGGGTAAATGAGCAGTTCTTC. Protein: CASSRTGVNEQFF.

The J gene is TRBJ2-2, the V gene TRBV2; perhaps D is TRBD1 or TRBD2 (5 bases each). The ends were cut back, 4 bases at V and 3 bases at J, with 15 bases in the middle. CDR1 and CDR2 (germline): SNHLY, FYNNEI. This CDR3 comprises 16 residues. CDR3 sequence (DNA): TGTGCCAGCAGTGGAGGGGCGGAACGGTACACCGGGGAGCTGTTTTTT. Translated: CASSGGAERYTGELFF.

This clone turned up a few times. The gene calls are TRBV9 and TRBJ1-1; D gene uncertain. The germline V gene encodes CDR1 SGDLS and CDR2 YYNGEE. CDR3 length: 13 residues. V dropped 0 bases and J dropped 1 base, with 4 bases sitting between them. CDR3: CASSVGANTEAFF. Here the CDR3 DNA reads TGTGCCAGCAGCGTAGGGGCGAACACTGAAGCTTTCTTT. The variable domain in full, with the rest retrieved from reference TRBV9 and TRBJ1-1, is DSGVTQTPKHLITATGQRVTLRCSPRSGDLSVYWYQQSLDQGLQFLIQYYNGEERAKGNILERFSAQQFPDLHSELNLSSLELGDSALYFCASSVGANTEAFFGQGTRLTVV.

The CDR3, as DNA: TGCGCCAGCAGTGAAAACTTGGACTATGGCTACACCTTC. Protein sequence: CASSENLDYGYTF. The chain carries TRBV10-1 and TRBJ1-2; the D is unclear. The germline gives CDR1 WNHNN, CDR2 SYGVQD (reference sequence). The V end was cut by 3 bases, the J end by 3 bases, with 8 bases between. The CDR3 length is 13 residues.

The chain links TRBV7-9 to TRBJ1-4, with D hard to call. V was shortened by 5 bases and J by 4 bases, with 11 bases between the two germline ends. This CDR3 has 14 residues. Germline values: CDR1 SEHNR, CDR2 FQNEAQ (reference sequence). CDR3 protein: CASSPAGSNEKLFF. CDR3 in DNA: TGTGCCAGCAGCCCCGCGGGCAGTAATGAAAAACTGTTTTTT.

The V gene is TRBV11-2, the J gene TRBJ2-7; D not certain. V lost 6 bases and J lost 0, with 15 bases in between. CDR1 is SGHAT, CDR2 FQNNGV, per germline. The CDR3 is 15 residues long. The CDR3 region has the DNA TGTGCCAGCAGGACAATTCGCGATGGCTCCTACGAGCAGTACTTC. Translating it yields CASRTIRDGSYEQYF.

The rearrangement joins TRBV9 to TRBJ1-2; no clear D gene. There are 14 residues in the CDR3. Germline CDR1 is SGDLS and CDR2 is YYNGEE. The V gene lost 1 base and the J gene lost 2 bases, with 9 bases spanning the gap. The DNA of the CDR3 is TGTGCCAGCAGCGTACGAGCGTCGAACTATGGCTACACCTTC. Translated: CASSVRASNYGYTF. Together with reference TRBV9 and TRBJ1-2, the CDR3 gives the full variable domain: DSGVTQTPKHLITATGQRVTLRCSPRSGDLSVYWYQQSLDQGLQFLIQYYNGEERAKGNILERFSAQQFPDLHSELNLSSLELGDSALYFCASSVRASNYGYTFGSGTRLTVV.

The genes are TRBV7-8 and TRBJ1-1, with no clear D. Germline values: CDR1 SGHVS, CDR2 FQNEAQ. CDR3 length: 17 residues. The germline V and J ends were trimmed by 1 base and 5 bases, with 20 bases remaining between them. In DNA, the CDR3 is TGTGCCAGCAGCTTAGTTCGCGGTGCCTCGGCGAGTACTGAAGCTTTCTTT. It codes for CASSLVRGASASTEAFF.

V gene TRBV2 combines with J gene TRBJ1-1, with TRBD1 as a possible D gene (5 bases). Germline assignment: CDR1 SNHLY and CDR2 FYNNEI. This CDR3 is built from 15 residues. Trimming removed 5 bases from V and 0 bases from J, with 13 bases in between. The CDR3 protein is CASSTFDSLNTEAFF. CDR3 DNA sequence: TGTGCCAGCAGTACTTTCGACAGCCTGAACACTGAAGCTTTCTTT.

This clone was recorded only once. The chain uses TRBV11-3 and TRBJ2-7, with no clear D. This CDR3 spans 14 amino acids. Germline V gene lookup returns CDR1 SGHNT and CDR2 YENEEA. V dropped 4 bases and J dropped 0 bases, with 10 bases sitting between them. The CDR3 loop reads CASSCRSLSYEQYF. The CDR3 region has the DNA TGTGCCAGCAGCTGCCGCAGTCTCTCCTACGAGCAGTACTTC.

The chain combines TRBV10-3 with TRBJ1-2; D might be TRBD1 (6 bases). V was shortened by 10 bases and J by 6 bases, with 18 bases between the two germline ends. CDR1 is ENHRY and CDR2 is SYGVKD in the germline V gene. There are 13 residues in the CDR3. The CDR3 coding sequence is TGTGCCAGCCACAGGGCGGGCATTGATGGCTACACCTTC. Translating it yields CASHRAGIDGYTF.